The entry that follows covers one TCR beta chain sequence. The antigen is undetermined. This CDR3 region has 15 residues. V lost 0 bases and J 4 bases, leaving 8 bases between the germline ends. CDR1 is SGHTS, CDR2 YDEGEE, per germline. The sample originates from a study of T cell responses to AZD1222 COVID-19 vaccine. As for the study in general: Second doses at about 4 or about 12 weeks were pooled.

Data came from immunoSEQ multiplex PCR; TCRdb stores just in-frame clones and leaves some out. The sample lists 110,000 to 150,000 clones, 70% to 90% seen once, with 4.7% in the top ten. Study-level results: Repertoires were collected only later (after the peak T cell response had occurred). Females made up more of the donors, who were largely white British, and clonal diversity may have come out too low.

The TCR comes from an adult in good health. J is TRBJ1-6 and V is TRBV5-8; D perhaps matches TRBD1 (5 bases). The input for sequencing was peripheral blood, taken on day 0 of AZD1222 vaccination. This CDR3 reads CASSLGTGYNSPLHF. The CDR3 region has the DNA TGTGCCAGCAGCTTGGGAACAGGATATAATTCACCCCTCCACTTT. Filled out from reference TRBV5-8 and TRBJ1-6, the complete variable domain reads EAGVTQSPTHLIKTRGQQATLRCSPISGHTSVYWYQQALGLGLQFLLWYDEGEERNRGNFPPRFSGRQFPNYSSELNVNALELEDSALYLCASSLGTGYNSPLHFGNGTRLTVT.